This T cell receptor beta chain was recovered during a study of control samples from healthy donors and cancer patients (dated by TCRdb to the early 2020s). Preparation of the library involved the immunoSEQ multiplex PCR assay. TCRdb re-hosts the immuneACCESS table, in-frame sequences only. Its copies lack some clones; in the studies checked, an unresolved V gene accounts for under half of them, and the cause for the rest is not known. For this sample there are about 140,000 clones; roughly 92% appear just once. The top ten clonotypes cover about 10% of the sample. Sequences MNHEY (CDR1) and SVGAGI (CDR2) are obtained from the germline V gene. Its CDR3 holds 12 amino acids, cysteine through phenylalanine. The CDR3 DNA has 36 bases and is translated from base 1. Relative to germline, V is 7 bases shorter and J is 4 bases shorter, with 10 bases between their ends. Of note for this clone: Its antigen has not been determined. Base qualities were left out, and no much larger clone turns up one base away.

Rearrangement joined TRBV6-5 to TRBJ1-2; the best D guess is TRBD1, with 6 bases matching. The sample taken for sequencing was blood. This sequence was found in a man aged 25-45 years in good health. The base sequence is TGTGCCAGCAAGGTGGGGGCCTATGGCTACACCTTC. Protein translation: CASKVGAYGYTF.